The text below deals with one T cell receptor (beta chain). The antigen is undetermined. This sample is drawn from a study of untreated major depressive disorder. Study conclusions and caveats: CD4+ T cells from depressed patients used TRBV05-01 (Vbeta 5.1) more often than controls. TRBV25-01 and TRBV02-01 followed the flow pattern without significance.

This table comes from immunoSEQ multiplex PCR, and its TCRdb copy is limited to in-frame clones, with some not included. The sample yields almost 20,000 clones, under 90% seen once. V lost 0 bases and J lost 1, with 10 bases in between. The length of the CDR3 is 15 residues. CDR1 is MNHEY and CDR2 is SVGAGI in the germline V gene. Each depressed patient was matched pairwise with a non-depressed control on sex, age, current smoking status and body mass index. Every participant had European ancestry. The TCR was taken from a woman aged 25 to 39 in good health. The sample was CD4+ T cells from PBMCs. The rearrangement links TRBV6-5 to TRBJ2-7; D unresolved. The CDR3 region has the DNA TGTGCCAGCAGTTACTCGTATCGTCAGTCCTACGAGCAGTACTTC. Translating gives CASSYSYRQSYEQYF.